This section outlines one TCR beta chain sequence together with its context. The target of this receptor is not known. No much larger clonotype is one base removed from it; base qualities were not supplied. The donors belonged to the validation cohort of about 120 subjects, which was separate from the approximately 700-subject first cohort. Relative to germline, V is missing 1 base and J is missing 3 bases, with 5 bases of the junction outside any gene match. The CDR3 runs 16 residues from the cysteine to the phenylalanine. Just CDR3 DNA is preserved here, 48 bases in frame from base 1. According to the germline V gene (reference sequence), CDR1 reads SEHNR and CDR2 reads FQNEAQ. Library prep was done by the immunoSEQ multiplex PCR assay. As for the original processing: A statistical classification framework was developed to diagnose cytomegalovirus status using the catalog of TCR beta chain sequences. TCRdb retrieved this table from immuneACCESS and kept in-frame rearrangements only. Not all clones are present; in checked studies, unresolved V genes account for under half, and no reason is known for the remainder. Clone size and the V and J calls come from that table; the DNA yielded D and trimming. Within this sample are under 150,000 clones, with roughly 90% of them counted one time only. The ten largest clones take up 1.5% to 2% of the sample.

This record comes from a study of cytomegalovirus exposure and HLA in healthy donors (dated 2017 in TCRdb). Concerning the study at large: The roughly 700 repertoires of the first cohort and the 95 to 150 validation repertoires were produced on the same platform, according to a later analysis. The study was designed to test whether signatures of past pathogen exposure could be identified by cataloging public T cell receptors. Along with the approximately 700-subject first cohort, a separate validation cohort of over a hundred different subjects was used. To predict cytomegalovirus infection status, the study brought together high-throughput TCR immunosequencing, statistical association of individual TCRs with disease status, and machine learning.

What the authors observed across the whole study: Three of the identified cytomegalovirus-associated TCR beta chains were confirmed in vitro to be specific for cytomegalovirus antigens. A total of 164 TCR beta chains were listed by the study as associated with cytomegalovirus. In a later analysis, TCRs clustered in the first cohort were found to also tend to co-occur in the roughly 120 validation repertoires, with approximately 93% of cluster scores above 0. The authors suggested that the approach could potentially be generalized to other disease states and immunological phenotypes. Across donors, most TCR sequences were observed very rarely, whereas some public TCRs were present in many individuals. Cytomegalovirus status was reported to be diagnosed by the classifier with high specificity and sensitivity in both the original and validation cohorts. A later analysis had no HLA typing for the validation cohort, so co-occurrence there was scored across all 130 or so repertoires.

This clonotype was sampled from a woman aged 18-29 years in good health and CMV-seronegative. The rearranged chain carries TRBV7-9 and TRBJ2-3, and 9 junction bases match TRBD2. Sample: PBMCs. The bases read TGTGCCAGCAGCTTAGTTGCGGGGGGGCATACAGATACGCAGTATTTT. This sequence encodes CASSLVAGGHTDTQYF.